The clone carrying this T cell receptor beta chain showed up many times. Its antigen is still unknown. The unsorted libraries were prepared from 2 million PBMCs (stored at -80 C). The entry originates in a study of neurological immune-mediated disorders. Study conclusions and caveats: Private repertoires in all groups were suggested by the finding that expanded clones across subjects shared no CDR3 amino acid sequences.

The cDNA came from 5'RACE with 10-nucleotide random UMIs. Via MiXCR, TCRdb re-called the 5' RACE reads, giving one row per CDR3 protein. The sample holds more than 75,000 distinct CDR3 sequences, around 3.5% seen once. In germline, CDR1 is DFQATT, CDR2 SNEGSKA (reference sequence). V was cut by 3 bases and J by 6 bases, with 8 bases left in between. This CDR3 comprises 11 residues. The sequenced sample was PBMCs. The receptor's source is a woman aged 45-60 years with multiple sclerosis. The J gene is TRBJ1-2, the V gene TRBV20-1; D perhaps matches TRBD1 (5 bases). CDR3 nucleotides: TGCAGTGCTAGTGGGGACGATGGCTACACCTTC. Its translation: CSASGDDGYTF.